Given below is one T cell receptor beta chain in context. Its target is not known. Germline loops: CDR1 MGHRA, CDR2 YSYEKL. There are 14 residues in the CDR3. Trimming took 3 bases from V and 1 from J, leaving 6 bases between them. The sample belongs to a study of graft-versus-host responses after intestinal transplantation. Looking at the study overall: Every recipient had anti-thymocyte globulin induction and around three years of tacrolimus plus steroids. Study-wide results and limits: HvG clone declines early post-transplant were associated with peak circulating GvH levels. Graft-donor T cell macrochimerism coincided with high graft-versus-host to host-versus-graft clonal ratios in allografts.

The method was immunoSEQ multiplex PCR; TCRdb's version includes in-frame clones alone and lacks a portion of them. The profile shows 20,000 to 25,000 clones, almost 85% of them singletons. The source material was unstimulated CD8+ T cells sorted from spleen or lymph node cells, sampled before transplant. This rearrangement joins TRBV4-1 to TRBJ2-2, with a possible D match to TRBD2 (5 bases). The receptor was derived from a human donor who was the organ donor for an intestinal transplant. The CDR3 region has the DNA TGCGCCAGCAGCCAGAGGGAGAACACCGGGGAGCTGTTTTTT. Amino acids: CASSQRENTGELFF.